This T cell receptor beta chain was observed in a study of blood T cell repertoires in COVID-19. Study in general: There were acute and convalescent COVID-19 samples, and they came from the United States, Italy and Spain.

In germline, CDR1 is KGHSH, CDR2 LQKENI. The ends were cut back, 1 base at V and 6 bases at J, with 16 bases in the middle. CDR3 length equals 16 residues. Sequenced by immunoSEQ multiplex PCR; TCRdb stores in-frame clones only, minus some. The sample holds about 330,000 clones, approximately 87% seen once. Sequences were obtained from peripheral blood. This chain links TRBV18 with TRBJ1-5; D gene ambiguous. The sequence came from a woman aged 50 to 60 with active or convalescent COVID-19. In nucleotides, the CDR3 is TGTGCCAGCTCACCACTGGGCCGCGATGGGAGTCAGCCCCAGCATTTT. Amino acids: CASSPLGRDGSQPQHF.